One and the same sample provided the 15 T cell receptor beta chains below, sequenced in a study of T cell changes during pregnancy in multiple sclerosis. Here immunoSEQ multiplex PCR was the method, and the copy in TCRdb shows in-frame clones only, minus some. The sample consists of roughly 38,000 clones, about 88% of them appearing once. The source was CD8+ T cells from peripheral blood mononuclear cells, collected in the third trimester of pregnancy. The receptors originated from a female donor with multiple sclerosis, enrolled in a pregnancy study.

Here the CDR3 reads CASSYLMGAGGETQYF. In nucleotides, the CDR3 is TGTGCCAGCAGTTACTTAATGGGCGCGGGGGGAGAGACCCAGTACTTC. The chain recombines TRBV6-5 with TRBJ2-5; 8 bases fit TRBD2. The CDR3 loop spans 16 amino acids. CDR1 and CDR2 from the germline V gene are MNHEY and SVGAGI. The junction had 8 bases not matched to a gene; V was cut back by 1 base and J by 4 bases.

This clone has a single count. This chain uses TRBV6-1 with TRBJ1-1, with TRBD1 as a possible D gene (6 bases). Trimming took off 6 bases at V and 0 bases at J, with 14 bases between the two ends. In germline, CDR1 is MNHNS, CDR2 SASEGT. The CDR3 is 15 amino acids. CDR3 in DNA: TGTGCCAGCAGAGGGCAGGGGAGAGTGAACACTGAAGCTTTCTTT. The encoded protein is CASRGQGRVNTEAFF.

CDR3 loop: CASETGMNTEAFF. In DNA form, the CDR3 reads TGTGCCAGCGAAACAGGGATGAACACTGAAGCTTTCTTT. V gene TRBV25-1 combines with J gene TRBJ1-1; weak D call: TRBD1 (6 bases). The CDR3 runs 13 residues. V lost 8 bases and J 0 bases, leaving 10 bases between the germline ends. Germline V gene data show CDR1 as MGHDK and CDR2 as SYGVNS. The entire variable domain, with the rest obtained from reference TRBV25-1 and TRBJ1-1, is as follows: EADIYQTPRYLVIGTGKKITLECSQTMGHDKMYWYQQDPGMELHLIHYSYGVNSTEKGDLSSESTVSRIRTEHFPLTLESARPSHTSQYLCASETGMNTEAFFGQGTRLTVV.

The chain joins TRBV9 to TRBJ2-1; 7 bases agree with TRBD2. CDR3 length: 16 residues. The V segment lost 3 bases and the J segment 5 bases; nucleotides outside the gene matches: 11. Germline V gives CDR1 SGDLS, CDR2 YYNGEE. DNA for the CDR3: TGTGCCAGCAGCGGGGAGGGTGGGCAGGGTCACAATGAGCAGTTCTTC. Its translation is CASSGEGGQGHNEQFF. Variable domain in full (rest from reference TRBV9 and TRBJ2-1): DSGVTQTPKHLITATGQRVTLRCSPRSGDLSVYWYQQSLDQGLQFLIQYYNGEERAKGNILERFSAQQFPDLHSELNLSSLELGDSALYFCASSGEGGQGHNEQFFGPGTRLTVL.

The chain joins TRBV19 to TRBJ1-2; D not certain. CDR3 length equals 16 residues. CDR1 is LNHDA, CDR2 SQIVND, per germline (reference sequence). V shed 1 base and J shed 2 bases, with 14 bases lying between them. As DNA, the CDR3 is TGTGCCAGTAGTATAGGGTTGAGCAGGAACAACTATGGCTACACCTTC. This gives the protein CASSIGLSRNNYGYTF.

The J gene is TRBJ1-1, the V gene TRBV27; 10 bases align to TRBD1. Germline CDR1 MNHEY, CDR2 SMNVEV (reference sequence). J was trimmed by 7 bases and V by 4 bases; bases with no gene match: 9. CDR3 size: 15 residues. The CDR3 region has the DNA TGTGCCAGCAGTTCCTCCGGGACAGGGGACCTTGAAGCTTTCTTT. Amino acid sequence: CASSSSGTGDLEAFF.

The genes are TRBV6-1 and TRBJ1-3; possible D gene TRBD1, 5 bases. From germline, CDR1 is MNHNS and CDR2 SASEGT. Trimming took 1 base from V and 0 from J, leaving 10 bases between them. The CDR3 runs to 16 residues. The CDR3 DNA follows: TGTGCCAGCAGTGAAGGTCTGGGGCACTCTGGAAACACCATATATTTT. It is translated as CASSEGLGHSGNTIYF.

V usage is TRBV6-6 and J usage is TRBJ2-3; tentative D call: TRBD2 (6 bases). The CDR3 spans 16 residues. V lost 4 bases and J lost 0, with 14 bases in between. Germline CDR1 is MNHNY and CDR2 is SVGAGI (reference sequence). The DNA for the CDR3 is TGTGCCAGCAGTTCCTCCGTGCGGGGTAGCACAGATACGCAGTATTTT. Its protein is CASSSSVRGSTDTQYF.

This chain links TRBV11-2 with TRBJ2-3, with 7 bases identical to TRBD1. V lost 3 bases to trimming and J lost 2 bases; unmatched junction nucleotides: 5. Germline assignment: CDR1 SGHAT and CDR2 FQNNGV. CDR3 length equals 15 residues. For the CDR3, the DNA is TGTGCCAGCAGCTTTGGGACAGCCTTCACAGATACGCAGTATTTT. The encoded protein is CASSFGTAFTDTQYF. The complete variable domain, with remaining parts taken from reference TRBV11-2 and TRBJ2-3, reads EAGVAQSPRYKIIEKRQSVAFWCNPISGHATLYWYQQILGQGPKLLIQFQNNGVVDDSQLPKDRFSAERLKGVDSTLKIQPAKLEDSAVYLCASSFGTAFTDTQYFGPGTRLTVL.

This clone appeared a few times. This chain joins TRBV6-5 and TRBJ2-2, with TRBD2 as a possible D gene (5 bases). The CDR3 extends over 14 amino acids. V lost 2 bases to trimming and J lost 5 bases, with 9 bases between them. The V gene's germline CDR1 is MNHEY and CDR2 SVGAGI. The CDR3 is CASSYDSGTGELFF. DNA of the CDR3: TGTGCCAGCAGTTACGATTCGGGAACCGGGGAGCTGTTTTTT.

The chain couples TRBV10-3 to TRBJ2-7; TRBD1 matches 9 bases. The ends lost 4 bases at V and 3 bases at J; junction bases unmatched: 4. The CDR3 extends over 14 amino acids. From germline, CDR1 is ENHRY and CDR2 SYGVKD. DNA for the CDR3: TGTGCCATCAGTGTAGGACAGGGGTACTACGAGCAGTACTTC. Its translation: CAISVGQGYYEQYF.

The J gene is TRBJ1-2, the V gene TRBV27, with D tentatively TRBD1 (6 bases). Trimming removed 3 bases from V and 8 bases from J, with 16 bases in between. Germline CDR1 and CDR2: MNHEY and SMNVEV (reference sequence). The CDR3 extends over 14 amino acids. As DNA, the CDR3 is TGTGCCAGCAGTTTTGGGGCAGGGGCCCCCGGCTACACCTTC. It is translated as CASSFGAGAPGYTF.

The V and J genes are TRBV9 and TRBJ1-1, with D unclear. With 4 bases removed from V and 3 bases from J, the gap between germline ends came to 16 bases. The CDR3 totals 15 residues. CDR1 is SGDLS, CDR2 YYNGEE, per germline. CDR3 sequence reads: CASSFGGRVDTEAFF. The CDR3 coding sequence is TGTGCCAGCAGCTTTGGCGGGCGCGTGGACACTGAAGCTTTCTTT.

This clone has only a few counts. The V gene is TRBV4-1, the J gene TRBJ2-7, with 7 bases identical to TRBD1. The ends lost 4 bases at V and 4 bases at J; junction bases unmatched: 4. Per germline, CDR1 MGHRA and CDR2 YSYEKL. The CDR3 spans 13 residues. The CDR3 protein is CASSPRDRYEQYF. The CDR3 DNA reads TGCGCCAGCAGCCCCCGGGACAGATACGAGCAGTACTTC.

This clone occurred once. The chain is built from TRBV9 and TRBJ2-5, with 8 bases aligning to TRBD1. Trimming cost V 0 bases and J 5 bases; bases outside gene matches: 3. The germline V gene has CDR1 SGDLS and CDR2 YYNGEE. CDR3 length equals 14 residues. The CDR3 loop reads CASSVVTGGETQYF. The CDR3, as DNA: TGTGCCAGCAGCGTAGTAACAGGGGGGGAGACCCAGTACTTC.